Shown below are 17 T cell receptor beta chains from a single sample sequenced in a study of blood T cell repertoires in COVID-19. Assay used: immunoSEQ multiplex PCR; TCRdb lists only in-frame clones, some missing. The sample lists more than 85,000 clones, about 88% occurring once. The material sequenced was peripheral blood. The source is a woman older than 75 with acute or convalescent COVID-19.

V is TRBV30 and J is TRBJ1-6, with unresolved D. The CDR3 has 15 amino acids. V lost 2 bases, J lost 7 bases, and 15 bases lay in between. CDR1 and CDR2 from the germline V gene are GTSNPN and SVGIG (reference sequence). CDR3 nucleotides: TGTGCCTGGAGTCCTCAGAGTAGGAGAAATTCACCCCTCCACTTT. Translated, it gives CAWSPQSRRNSPLHF.

The chain combines TRBV19 with TRBJ1-3; D gene unclear. V lost 7 bases and J 2 bases, leaving 12 bases between the germline ends. The CDR3 loop spans 14 amino acids. Germline V gives CDR1 LNHDA, CDR2 SQIVND (reference sequence). This CDR3 is CASKAGLPGNTIYF. The CDR3 DNA sequence: TGTGCCAGTAAGGCGGGCCTTCCTGGAAACACCATATATTTT. Looking up the rest from reference TRBV19 and TRBJ1-3 gives the full variable domain: DGGITQSPKYLFRKEGQNVTLSCEQNLNHDAMYWYRQDPGQGLRLIYYSQIVNDFQKGDIAEGYSVSREKKESFPLTVTSAQKNPTAFYLCASKAGLPGNTIYFGEGSWLTVV.

The V gene is TRBV19, the J gene TRBJ2-1; 9 bases agree with TRBD2. Germline V gives CDR1 LNHDA, CDR2 SQIVND (reference sequence). The CDR3 totals 21 residues. V trimming: 1 base; J trimming: 3 bases; junction bases outside the gene matches: 19. The CDR3 region has the DNA TGTGCCAGTAGTATAGTCGGGCTAGCGGGGCTCCGGGACTTCCTCTACAATGAGCAGTTCTTC. It specifies CASSIVGLAGLRDFLYNEQFF.

The rearrangement links TRBV30 to TRBJ1-2, with 12 nucleotides matching TRBD1. The V gene end was trimmed by 2 bases and the J gene end by 9 bases; junction bases not matched to a gene: 10. This CDR3 contains 15 residues. Germline CDR1 is GTSNPN and CDR2 is SVGIG (reference sequence). CDR3 sequence: CAWSLSGTGGRSYTF. CDR3 sequence (DNA): TGTGCCTGGAGTCTATCCGGGACAGGGGGCCGTAGCTACACCTTC.

In this sample, this clone turned up a few times. The chain uses TRBV24-1 and TRBJ2-3; tentative D call: TRBD1 (5 bases). From germline, CDR1 is KGHDR and CDR2 SFDVKD. Trimming cost V 4 bases and J 3 bases, with 10 bases left between them. This CDR3 comprises 14 residues. The CDR3 DNA reads as TGTGCCACCAGTGACGCTCGACAGACAGATACGCAGTATTTT. Translating it yields CATSDARQTDTQYF.

The chain joins TRBV3-1 (or the pseudogene TRBV3-2) to TRBJ2-7; TRBD1 is a possible D gene (7 bases). The CDR3 runs to 16 residues. Germline CDR1 and CDR2: LGHDT and YNNKEL (reference sequence). V shed 0 bases and J shed 0 bases, with 12 bases lying between them. The CDR3 bases are TGTGCCAGCAGCCAAGAATGGGGGGACAGCTCCTACGAGCAGTACTTC. Translated: CASSQEWGDSSYEQYF.

CDR3 amino acids: CASYPTSGGNEQFF. The CDR3 DNA is TGTGCCAGCTATCCGACTAGCGGAGGCAATGAGCAGTTCTTC. The chain is built from TRBV18 and TRBJ2-1; 9 bases are shared with TRBD2. The CDR3 covers 14 residues. V gave up 7 bases and J gave up 6 bases; unmatched junction bases: 7. Germline V gives CDR1 KGHSH, CDR2 LQKENI.

The chain is built from TRBV14 and TRBJ1-6; D remains ambiguous. In germline, CDR1 is SGHDN, CDR2 FVKESK. There are 17 residues in the CDR3. Between the trimmed V and J ends, which lost 5 bases and 0 bases, there was a span of 14 bases. The DNA for the CDR3 is TGTGCCAGCAGCGAAGCCCCTGAGAGCTCCTATAATTCACCCCTCCACTTT. Translating it yields CASSEAPESSYNSPLHF. Full variable domain (outside the CDR3, taken from reference TRBV14 and TRBJ1-6): EAGVTQFPSHSVIEKGQTVTLRCDPISGHDNLYWYRRVMGKEIKFLLHFVKESKQDESGMPNNRFLAERTGGTYSTLKVQPAELEDSGVYFCASSEAPESSYNSPLHFGNGTRLTVT.

This clone was observed a few times. This chain links TRBV11-2 with TRBJ2-5; a weak D match, TRBD2 (6 bases). The germline V gene encodes CDR1 SGHAT and CDR2 FQNNGV. The CDR3 has 13 amino acids. Deletions cut 3 bases from V and 5 bases from J, with 10 bases between. CDR3 nucleotides: TGTGCCAGCAGCTTCCGGGAGTGGGAGACCCAGTACTTC. It translates to CASSFREWETQYF.

The CDR3 reads CASSQEWRFLNNEQFF. For the CDR3, the DNA is TGCGCCAGCAGCCAAGAATGGCGGTTCTTAAACAATGAGCAGTTCTTC. V and J are TRBV4-3 and TRBJ2-1; D call uncertain. The V gene's germline CDR1 is LGHNA and CDR2 YSLEER. The V gene lost 0 bases and the J gene lost 5 bases, with 14 bases spanning the gap. CDR3 length: 16 residues.

Points on this clone: A read error may produce the germline difference seen at one junction end. The rearrangement joins TRBV4-2 to TRBJ2-7; 8 bases match TRBD2. Germline V gene data show CDR1 as LGHNA and CDR2 as YNFKEQ. The CDR3 has 16 amino acids. The CDR3, as DNA: TGTGCCAGCAGCCAGGATAGCGGGATGACTCCCTACCAGCAGTACTTC. This encodes CASSQDSGMTPYQQYF.

The rearrangement uses TRBV4-2 and TRBJ1-2, with 7 bases lining up with TRBD1. The CDR3 contains 14 residues. V dropped 6 bases and J dropped 8; count of bases not matched to a gene: 12. Germline V gene sequence: CDR1 LGHNA, CDR2 YNFKEQ. The CDR3 DNA reads as TGTGCCAGCAGGAAAGGCCAGCAGGGGGGAGGCTACACCTTC. It translates to CASRKGQQGGGYTF.

This clone was seen more than once but under ten times. The rearrangement uses TRBV2 and TRBJ1-4; tentative D call: TRBD1 (6 bases). The CDR3 contains 14 residues. Germline V gene lookup returns CDR1 SNHLY and CDR2 FYNNEI. V lost 5 bases and J lost 7, with 14 bases in between. The CDR3 DNA reads TGTGCCAGCAGTCGACAGGCTTACGGTGAAAAACTGTTTTTT. Amino acids: CASSRQAYGEKLFF. The variable domain in full, completed from reference TRBV2 and TRBJ1-4, reads EPEVTQTPSHQVTQMGQEVILRCVPISNHLYFYWYRQILGQKVEFLVSFYNNEISEKSEIFDDQFSVERPDGSNFTLKIRSTKLEDSAMYFCASSRQAYGEKLFFGSGTQLSVL.

This clone came up a few times. V gene TRBV27 combines with J gene TRBJ1-5; D remains unclear. CDR1 is MNHEY and CDR2 is SMNVEV in the germline V gene (reference sequence). V lost 6 bases, J lost 6 bases, and 15 bases lay in between. This CDR3 contains 14 residues. The CDR3 is CASRVTGSSQPQHF. CDR3 in DNA: TGTGCCAGCAGAGTGACCGGGTCCTCTCAGCCCCAGCATTTT.

The chain joins TRBV6-5 to TRBJ2-1; no definite D call. In germline, CDR1 is MNHEY, CDR2 SVGAGI. CDR3 length: 15 amino acids. Trimming stripped 0 bases from V and 4 bases from J, with 10 bases between. The CDR3 loop reads CASSYSNSWYNEQFF. The DNA of the CDR3 is TGTGCCAGCAGTTACTCGAACAGTTGGTACAATGAGCAGTTCTTC.

This chain connects TRBV5-8 to TRBJ2-7; unclear D gene. The CDR3 contains 14 residues. V was shortened by 0 bases and J by 1 base, with 8 bases between the two germline ends. Germline values: CDR1 SGHTS, CDR2 YDEGEE. The CDR3 loop reads CASSLGLASYEQYF. DNA for the CDR3: TGTGCCAGCAGCTTGGGACTCGCATCCTACGAGCAGTACTTC.

The genes are TRBV27 and TRBJ1-1; 7 bases fit TRBD1. The germline V gene has CDR1 MNHEY and CDR2 SMNVEV (reference sequence). There are 14 residues in the CDR3. V shed 5 bases and J 1 base; nucleotides not matched to a gene: 4. CDR3 amino acids: CASSARTGNTEAFF. The CDR3 nucleotides are TGTGCCAGCAGTGCGCGGACAGGGAACACTGAAGCTTTCTTT.